Below are 10 T cell receptor beta chains sequenced from a single sample in a study of blood T cell repertoires in COVID-19. Sequencing was performed with immunoSEQ multiplex PCR; in TCRdb, only in-frame clones are kept and a portion is missing. The top ten clones hold around 5.3% of a sample with some 59,000 clones, approximately 80% of them seen once. The sample comprised peripheral blood. The receptors derive from a woman aged 55-69 years with acute or convalescent COVID-19.

Only a few counts were recorded for this clone. The chain has TRBV19 and TRBJ1-6, with 9 bases identical to TRBD1. The CDR3 sequence is 15 residues long. In germline, CDR1 is LNHDA, CDR2 SQIVND (reference sequence). V shed 2 bases, J shed 10 bases, and the junction held 6 bases outside the gene matches. DNA of the CDR3: TGTGCCAGTAGTATAAGGAAGGGACAGGGATCACCCCTCCACTTT. This encodes CASSIRKGQGSPLHF. Drawing the rest from reference TRBV19 and TRBJ1-6, the complete variable domain is DGGITQSPKYLFRKEGQNVTLSCEQNLNHDAMYWYRQDPGQGLRLIYYSQIVNDFQKGDIAEGYSVSREKKESFPLTVTSAQKNPTAFYLCASSIRKGQGSPLHFGNGTRLTVT.

This sequence joins TRBV5-1 and TRBJ1-1; D possibly corresponds to TRBD1 (6 bases). Per germline, CDR1 SGHRS and CDR2 YFSETQ. Trimming shortened V by 3 bases and J by 1 base, and 16 bases separated the two germline ends. The CDR3 runs 16 residues. CDR3: CASSSSTGGGNTEAFF. Written as DNA, the CDR3 is TGCGCCAGCAGCTCATCGACAGGTGGGGGGAACACTGAAGCTTTCTTT.

V usage is TRBV2 and J usage is TRBJ1-5, with 7 bases that match TRBD1. The CDR3 extends over 14 amino acids. Trimming took 6 bases from V and 5 from J; bases not matched to a gene: 7. Germline V gene lookup returns CDR1 SNHLY and CDR2 FYNNEI. The CDR3 spells CASSRSGGHQPQHF. For the CDR3, the DNA is TGTGCCAGCAGCCGGTCAGGGGGGCATCAGCCCCAGCATTTT.

The rearrangement uses TRBV7-9 and TRBJ2-7, with D maybe TRBD1 (6 bases). The V end lost 0 bases, the J end lost 3 bases, and 21 bases lay between the germline ends. The CDR3 extends over 18 amino acids. CDR1 and CDR2 (germline): SEHNR, FQNEAQ (reference sequence). CDR3 sequence (DNA): TGTGCCAGCAGCTTAGCGCAGGGGACCCAATCCCTATTCTACGAGCAGTACTTC. It encodes CASSLAQGTQSLFYEQYF.

The chain carries TRBV27 and TRBJ1-1; 7 nucleotides match TRBD1. Germline V gene lookup returns CDR1 MNHEY and CDR2 SMNVEV (reference sequence). The junction had 8 bases not matched to a gene; V was cut back by 2 bases and J by 8 bases. This CDR3 has 14 residues. CDR3 DNA sequence: TGTGCCAGCAGTTTAGAGGGGAGACAGGGCGAAGCTTTCTTT. It encodes CASSLEGRQGEAFF.

This chain joins TRBV28 and TRBJ1-5; weak D call: TRBD1 (5 bases). Deletions cut 3 bases from V and 6 bases from J, with 15 bases between. The CDR3 length is 15 residues. Germline V lookup: CDR1 MDHEN, CDR2 SYDVKM. The DNA of the CDR3 is TGTGCCAGCAGTTTGGGTCTGGGGCGACGTCAGCCCCAGCATTTT. Translated, it gives CASSLGLGRRQPQHF. The full variable domain, in which reference TRBV28 and TRBJ1-5 provide the parts outside the CDR3, is DVKVTQSSRYLVKRTGEKVFLECVQDMDHENMFWYRQDPGLGLRLIYFSYDVKMKEKGDIPEGYSVSREKKERFSLILESASTNQTSMYLCASSLGLGRRQPQHFGDGTRLSIL.

The V gene is TRBV6-5, the J gene TRBJ1-1, with no clear D. V lost 7 bases, J lost 3 bases, and 12 bases lay in between. CDR3 length equals 13 residues. In germline, CDR1 is MNHEY, CDR2 SVGAGI. The CDR3 coding sequence is TGTGCCAGCATATCGAGCGGGTACACTGAAGCTTTCTTT. Protein sequence: CASISSGYTEAFF.

A few counts support this clone. The V gene is TRBV28, the J gene TRBJ1-2; 7 bases are a match to TRBD1. Germline lookup yields CDR1 MDHEN and CDR2 SYDVKM. Trimming removed 2 bases from V and 4 bases from J; junction bases left unmatched: 7. The CDR3 is 15 amino acids. CDR3 residues: CASSLRGRGIYGYTF. Here the CDR3 DNA reads TGTGCCAGCAGTTTAAGAGGCAGGGGGATCTATGGCTACACCTTC.

The V call is TRBV29-1, the J call TRBJ2-1; the D is unclear. Germline values: CDR1 SQVTM, CDR2 ANQGSEA. Trimming stripped 6 bases from V and 9 bases from J, with 9 bases between. This CDR3 contains 10 residues. The CDR3 spells CSVIEAEQFF. The CDR3 bases are TGCAGCGTAATAGAAGCTGAGCAGTTCTTC.

This clone was picked up a small number of times. The chain is built from TRBV6-5 and TRBJ1-5, with 9 bases identical to TRBD1. V lost 9 bases to trimming and J lost 7 bases; unmatched junction nucleotides: 10. CDR3 length: 14 residues. Germline V gene data show CDR1 as MNHEY and CDR2 as SVGAGI. The DNA of the CDR3 is TGTGCCAGTTTGGGGACAGGGAATGGCCAGCCCCAGCATTTT. As protein: CASLGTGNGQPQHF.